Listed below are T cell receptor beta chains from one sample, sequenced in a study of radiotherapy plus CTLA-4 blockade in lung cancer. Assay: immunoSEQ multiplex PCR; the TCRdb copy retains only in-frame clones and omits some. The sample consists of 50,000 or so clones, around 77% of them appearing once. This sample comprised peripheral blood, obtained from a patient treated with radiotherapy plus ipilimumab. The receptors derive from a human donor with non-small cell lung cancer who had stable disease on radiotherapy plus ipilimumab. CDR3s include the opening cysteine and the closing phenylalanine or tryptophan. A D gene is named only where the DNA matches it firmly. Size is omitted from some rows. Given values are once, few, many or a class for expanded clones.

TRBJ1-1 | TRBV7-2 | . | many | TGTGCCAGCAGCCGAGGGATGAACACTGAAGCTTTCTTT | CASSRGMNTEAFF
TRBJ2-5 | TRBV28 | . | . | TGTGCCAGCAGTTCTACCTTATCTTGGAAAGAGACCCAGTACTTC | CASSSTLSWKETQYF
TRBJ2-2 | TRBV10-1 | TRBD1 | . | TGCGCCAGCAGGGGGGACAGGGACGGGGAGCTGTTTTTT | CASRGDRDGELFF
TRBJ2-4 | TRBV6-1 | . | . | TGTGCCAGCAGTGACCAATCCGGACTAGCCAAAAACATTCAGTACTTC | CASSDQSGLAKNIQYF
TRBJ1-2 | TRBV6-5 | TRBD1 | . | TGTGCCAGCAGTTACCAACAGGGGTATGGCTACACCTTC | CASSYQQGYGYTF
TRBJ1-3 | TRBV7-2 | . | . | TGTGCCAGCAGCTCTAGGACCGGAAACACCATATATTTT | CASSSRTGNTIYF
TRBJ1-5 | TRBV7-2 | . | once | TGTGCCAGCAGCCCTAGTGCGGGGGTCAATCAGCCCCAGCATTTT | CASSPSAGVNQPQHF
TRBJ1-5 | TRBV25-1 | TRBD1 | . | TGTGCCAGCAGTGACCGACAGGGATCTAGCAATCAGCCCCAGCATTTT | CASSDRQGSSNQPQHF
TRBJ1-1 | TRBV30 | . | . | TGTGCCTGGAGTGACTACCGTGGGAGGAGTGAAGCTTTCTTT | CAWSDYRGRSEAFF
TRBJ1-1 | TRBV7-2 | . | . | TGTGCCAGCAGCTTAGCTCCGAACACTGAAGCTTTCTTT | CASSLAPNTEAFF
TRBJ1-5 | TRBV19 | . | . | TGTGCCAGTAGTGTACAGGGAAGCAACAATCAGCCCCAGCATTTT | CASSVQGSNNQPQHF
TRBJ1-5 | TRBV13 | . | . | TGTGCCAGCAGCTCCAAGTATAGCAATCAGCCCCAGCATTTT | CASSSKYSNQPQHF
TRBJ2-7 | TRBV2 | . | . | TGTGCCAGCAGGCAAAGTGGGGTCACTAGCTCCTACGAGCAGTACTTC | CASRQSGVTSSYEQYF
TRBJ2-5 | TRBV15 | TRBD2 | . | TGTGCCACCAGCAGAGCACCGAGCGGGGGGAGTGAGACCCAGTACTTC | CATSRAPSGGSETQYF
TRBJ1-1 | TRBV19 | . | once | TGTGCCAGTAAATATAGAGTCGACAGGCTGAACACTGAAGCTTTCTTT | CASKYRVDRLNTEAFF
TRBJ1-2 | TRBV7-6 | . | . | TGTGCCAGCAGCTTGAGCCAGGGGACTGGCTACACCTTC | CASSLSQGTGYTF
TRBJ2-5 | TRBV11-2 | . | once | TGTGCCAGCAGCTTATTCCAGGGGCGTGGAGAGACCCAGTACTTC | CASSLFQGRGETQYF
TRBJ2-7 | TRBV30 | TRBD1 | once | TGTGCCTGGCAGACAGGGACCTACGAGCAGTACTTC | CAWQTGTYEQYF
TRBJ1-4 | TRBV18 | . | . | TGTGCCAGCTCACCACGGGGAAGGACTAATGAAAAACTGTTTTTT | CASSPRGRTNEKLFF
TRBJ1-2 | TRBV28 | . | few | TGTGCCATCCAGGGTACGGGCTACACCTTC | CAIQGTGYTF
TRBJ2-2 | TRBV6-5 | . | . | TGTGCCAGCAGCCTATACAGGGTCGACGGGGAGCTGTTTTTT | CASSLYRVDGELFF
TRBJ2-5 | TRBV7-2 | TRBD2 | . | TGTGCCAGCAGCTTATTCGCTAGCGGGGGCCAGGGGGAGACCCAGTACTTC | CASSLFASGGQGETQYF
TRBJ1-3 | TRBV30 | TRBD1 | . | TGTGCCTTATCCCGGGACAGGAATCAGGGCTCTGGAAACACCATATATTTT | CALSRDRNQGSGNTIYF
TRBJ1-4 | TRBV4-2 | . | . | TGTGCCAGCAGCCAAGTAGGGGGGCGTAATAATGAAAAACTGTTTTTT | CASSQVGGRNNEKLFF
TRBJ1-3 | TRBV6-1 | . | . | TGTGCCAGCAGTGAACGGCAGCCGAGCTCTGGAAACACCATATATTTT | CASSERQPSSGNTIYF
TRBJ1-1 | TRBV4-1 | . | few | TGCGCCAGCAGCCAAGACCGCCGGAACACTGAAGCTTTCTTT | CASSQDRRNTEAFF
TRBJ2-3 | TRBV27 | TRBD2 | . | TGTGCCAGCAGTTTTTTAGCGGGGCACACAGATACGCAGTATTTT | CASSFLAGHTDTQYF
TRBJ1-5 | TRBV2 | . | . | TGTGCCAGCAGGGCCGGGACAAGAGGGCAGCCCCAGCATTTT | CASRAGTRGQPQHF
TRBJ2-3 | TRBV6-1 | TRBD2 | . | TGTGCCAGCAGCCCGGGGGGACTTTCTACAGATACGCAGTATTTT | CASSPGGLSTDTQYF
TRBJ2-2 | TRBV10-3 | TRBD2 | few | TGTGCCACGGGACTAGCGGGACTTGAGGCCGGGGAGCTGTTTTTT | CATGLAGLEAGELFF
TRBJ1-2 | TRBV20-1 | . | once | TGCAGTGGACTTAACGGTGGCTACACCTTC | CSGLNGGYTF
TRBJ1-4 | TRBV18 | TRBD1 | . | TGTGCCAGCTCACCCCCGACAGGGCGAATTGGTGAAAAACTGTTTTTT | CASSPPTGRIGEKLFF